This is a list of T cell receptor beta chains from one sample in a study of beta chain features in type 1 diabetes. The method was immunoSEQ multiplex PCR; TCRdb's version includes in-frame clones alone and lacks a portion of them. This sample carries approximately 280,000 clones, over 14% of them seen once, and the ten largest clones take 0.015% to 0.017%. Sequencing input: naive CD4+ T cells from blood. The receptors come from a young man with type 1 diabetes. Both conserved end residues are part of each CDR3. The D gene is left open where the match is weak. A row's size may be missing; if present it is once, few, many or a size class.

abundance: few; d_gene: TRBD2; v_gene: TRBV6-5; j_gene: TRBJ2-3; CDR3nt: TGTGCCAGCAGTTATTCTTCGCTAGCGGGGGCAGATACGCAGTATTTT; CDR3aa: CASSYSSLAGADTQYF
abundance: -; d_gene: TRBD2; v_gene: TRBV7-9; j_gene: TRBJ2-7; CDR3nt: TGTGCCAGCAGCGCGACTAGCGGGAGGGCCCTCCCCTACGAGCAGTACTTC; CDR3aa: CASSATSGRALPYEQYF
abundance: few; d_gene: TRBD2; v_gene: TRBV5-1; j_gene: TRBJ2-1; CDR3nt: TGCGCCAGCAGCTGGCCGTCTAGCGGGACTTCCTACAATGAGCAGTTCTTC; CDR3aa: CASSWPSSGTSYNEQFF
abundance: few; d_gene: -; v_gene: TRBV28; j_gene: TRBJ2-3; CDR3nt: TGTGCCAGCAGTGCCGACTTGGCCCAGTATTTT; CDR3aa: CASSADLAQYF
abundance: few; d_gene: TRBD2; v_gene: TRBV7-7; j_gene: TRBJ2-7; CDR3nt: TGTGCCAGCAGCGTCGGGACTAGCCGCGAGCAGTACTTC; CDR3aa: CASSVGTSREQYF
abundance: few; d_gene: TRBD1; v_gene: TRBV19; j_gene: TRBJ1-1; CDR3nt: TGTGCCAGTAGTCTCGGGACAGCGACTGAAGCTTTCTTT; CDR3aa: CASSLGTATEAFF
abundance: -; d_gene: TRBD1; v_gene: TRBV19; j_gene: TRBJ2-1; CDR3nt: TGTGCCAGTAGTACGGGGACAGGACGCTTCTCCTACAATGAGCAGTTCTTC; CDR3aa: CASSTGTGRFSYNEQFF
abundance: few; d_gene: -; v_gene: TRBV7-9; j_gene: TRBJ1-2; CDR3nt: TGTGCCAGCAGCTTACTGTCATCGGACTATGGCTACACCTTC; CDR3aa: CASSLLSSDYGYTF
abundance: -; d_gene: TRBD1; v_gene: TRBV27; j_gene: TRBJ2-7; CDR3nt: TGTGCCAGCAGAATGACAGGGGGTATGTGGGAGACCCTCTACGAGCAGTACTTC; CDR3aa: CASRMTGGMWETLYEQYF
abundance: few; d_gene: TRBD2; v_gene: TRBV30; j_gene: TRBJ2-5; CDR3nt: TGTGCCTGGAGTGTACTAGCGGCCGAAGAGACCCAGTACTTC; CDR3aa: CAWSVLAAEETQYF
abundance: -; d_gene: TRBD2; v_gene: TRBV7-9; j_gene: TRBJ2-5; CDR3nt: TGTGCCAGCAGCCCCCGGGGGGGTAGGAGAGAGACCCAGTACTTC; CDR3aa: CASSPRGGRRETQYF
abundance: -; d_gene: TRBD2; v_gene: TRBV7-2; j_gene: TRBJ2-5; CDR3nt: TGTGCCAGCAGCAGCCTAGCGGGCCTAGTCCAGACCCAGTACTTC; CDR3aa: CASSSLAGLVQTQYF
abundance: -; d_gene: -; v_gene: TRBV5-4; j_gene: TRBJ1-1; CDR3nt: TGTGCCAGCAGCCCTCTTCTGAGCCCGAGGGAAAGGGCTGAAGCTTTCTTT; CDR3aa: CASSPLLSPRERAEAFF
abundance: few; d_gene: -; v_gene: TRBV30; j_gene: TRBJ2-3; CDR3nt: TGTGCCTGGAGGCGGGGCCCCACAGATACGCAGTATTTT; CDR3aa: CAWRRGPTDTQYF
abundance: few; d_gene: TRBD2; v_gene: TRBV12-5; j_gene: TRBJ2-2; CDR3nt: TGTGCTAGTGGTTCTAGCGGGAGTGGGAGCACCGGGGAGCTGTTTTTT; CDR3aa: CASGSSGSGSTGELFF
abundance: few; d_gene: TRBD2; v_gene: TRBV2; j_gene: TRBJ2-5; CDR3nt: TGTGCCAGCCGCAACGGGACTAGCAATTTCGAGACCCAGTACTTC; CDR3aa: CASRNGTSNFETQYF
abundance: -; d_gene: TRBD1; v_gene: TRBV5-4; j_gene: TRBJ2-1; CDR3nt: TGTGCCAGCAGCTTAGGACAGGGCGTTTTCTACAATGAGCAGTTCTTC; CDR3aa: CASSLGQGVFYNEQFF
abundance: few; d_gene: -; v_gene: TRBV7-2; j_gene: TRBJ1-5; CDR3nt: TGTGCCAGCAGCCCCCGCGGGAATCAGCCCCAGCATTTT; CDR3aa: CASSPRGNQPQHF
abundance: few; d_gene: TRBD2; v_gene: TRBV6-6; j_gene: TRBJ2-7; CDR3nt: TGTGCCAGCAGTTCTGGGCTCACTAGCGGAAAAGAGCAGTACTTC; CDR3aa: CASSSGLTSGKEQYF
abundance: -; d_gene: -; v_gene: TRBV4-2; j_gene: TRBJ2-7; CDR3nt: TGTGCCAGCAGCCAAGATCCCCTGGCTAGCTCCCACGAGCAGTACTTC; CDR3aa: CASSQDPLASSHEQYF